Listed here are 22 T cell receptor beta chains from one sample, sequenced in a study of technical replicates of blood from several donors. TCRdb's table, derived via immunoSEQ multiplex PCR, lists solely in-frame clones and lacks some. The data contain over 65,000 clones, 85% to 95% of them singletons. The sample consisted of T cells isolated from PBMCs. These receptors originate from a human donor in good health.

This clone was detected only a few times. The rearrangement links TRBV30 to TRBJ1-1; D is ambiguous. The CDR3 is made up of 11 amino acids. Germline assignment: CDR1 GTSNPN and CDR2 SVGIG (reference sequence). Trimming cost V 3 bases and J 0 bases, with 2 bases left between them. CDR3 sequence: CAWSLNTEAFF. CDR3 nucleotide sequence: TGTGCCTGGAGCTTGAACACTGAAGCTTTCTTT.

A single count supports this clone. The chain couples TRBV6-4 to TRBJ2-7; 8 nucleotides line up with TRBD2. The CDR3 is made up of 17 amino acids. V lost 2 bases to trimming and J lost 7 bases; unmatched junction nucleotides: 16. Germline lookup yields CDR1 MRHNA and CDR2 SNTAGT. The CDR3 sequence is CASSDRGRGGLPPEQYF. CDR3 sequence (DNA): TGTGCCAGCAGTGACAGGGGCCGGGGGGGACTCCCTCCGGAGCAGTACTTC.

This chain uses TRBV6-4 with TRBJ2-3; 8 positions agree with TRBD2. J gave up 3 bases and V 2 bases, and 10 bases lay outside the gene matches. Germline V gene sequence: CDR1 MRHNA, CDR2 SNTAGT. The CDR3 has 17 amino acids. CDR3: CASSDPTSGPWTDTQYF. CDR3 coding DNA: TGTGCCAGCAGTGACCCCACTAGCGGACCATGGACAGATACGCAGTATTTT.

This clone was found once. This rearrangement joins TRBV7-6 to TRBJ1-1; D not certain. V shed 3 bases and J shed 3 bases, with 11 bases lying between them. Germline lookup yields CDR1 SGHVS and CDR2 FNYEAQ. The CDR3 runs 14 residues. DNA for the CDR3: TGTGCCAGCAGCTTCCCGGCCCGGGACACTGAAGCTTTCTTT. This gives the protein CASSFPARDTEAFF.

The chain's CDR3 is CASSRRAGFSTDTQYF. In nucleotides, the CDR3 is TGCGCCAGCAGCCGACGAGCGGGCTTTAGCACAGATACGCAGTATTTT. V gene TRBV5-1 combines with J gene TRBJ2-3, with D perhaps TRBD2 (6 bases). Germline values: CDR1 SGHRS, CDR2 YFSETQ. The V gene lost 4 bases and the J gene lost 0 bases, with 15 bases spanning the gap. The CDR3 covers 16 residues.

DNA for the CDR3: TGCGCCAGCAGCCCGCCCCCGGGTGGGGGGAGGAGGACTGAAGCTTTCTTT. Translating it yields CASSPPPGGGRRTEAFF. The chain carries TRBV4-1 and TRBJ1-1, with D tentatively TRBD1 (5 bases). V shed 4 bases and J shed 5 bases, with 23 bases lying between them. This CDR3 region has 17 residues. CDR1 is MGHRA, CDR2 YSYEKL, per germline.

This rearrangement joins TRBV9 to TRBJ1-1, with D tentatively TRBD1 (6 bases). V was trimmed by 0 bases and J by 10 bases, leaving 13 bases between them. The CDR3 consists of 13 residues. CDR1 SGDLS and CDR2 YYNGEE come from the germline V gene. CDR3 residues: CASSVVPGELAFF. CDR3 in DNA: TGTGCCAGCAGCGTAGTGCCAGGGGAGCTAGCTTTCTTT.

The CDR3 sequence is CASSLASGHTYEQYF. The CDR3 DNA is TGCGCCAGCAGCTTGGCTAGCGGTCATACCTACGAGCAGTACTTC. The V call is TRBV5-1, the J call TRBJ2-7; 7 nucleotides match TRBD2. The length of the CDR3 is 15 residues. Germline V gives CDR1 SGHRS, CDR2 YFSETQ. Germline trimming cut 0 bases from V and 2 bases from J; bases unmatched to any gene: 5.

CDR3 sequence (DNA): TGTGCCAGCAGCTTAGCCCCCAGGGGCTCCTACAATGAGCAGTTCTTC. Translated: CASSLAPRGSYNEQFF. The chain combines TRBV11-2 with TRBJ2-1; the D gene is possibly TRBD1 (6 bases). Germline assignment: CDR1 SGHAT and CDR2 FQNNGV. V lost 1 base to trimming and J lost 0 bases, with 10 bases between them. The CDR3 totals 16 residues.

The V gene is TRBV9, the J gene TRBJ2-2; D perhaps matches TRBD1 (6 bases). This CDR3 spans 13 amino acids. The ends were cut back, 2 bases at V and 5 bases at J, with 7 bases in the middle. The germline CDR1 and CDR2 sequences are SGDLS and YYNGEE. The CDR3 bases are TGTGCCAGCAGCGTTACAGGGACCGGGGAGCTGTTTTTT. This encodes CASSVTGTGELFF.

The V gene is TRBV2, the J gene TRBJ2-2; 8 positions match TRBD1. Losses at the gene ends were 6 bases for V and 7 bases for J; bases not matched to a gene: 7. The CDR3 runs 14 residues. Looked up from germline, CDR1 is SNHLY and CDR2 is FYNNEI. CDR3 in amino acids: CASRETGVVGELFF. CDR3 bases: TGTGCCAGCAGGGAGACAGGGGTGGTCGGGGAGCTGTTTTTT.

The chain couples TRBV6-5 to TRBJ1-2; TRBD1 aligns across 7 bases. CDR3 length: 15 amino acids. J was trimmed by 4 bases and V by 2 bases; bases with no gene match: 7. Per the germline V gene, CDR1 is MNHEY and CDR2 is SVGAGI. The CDR3 region has the DNA TGTGCCAGCAGTTACACCGACAGGGTGAGCTATGGCTACACCTTC. It yields the protein CASSYTDRVSYGYTF.

The chain couples TRBV6-6 to TRBJ2-7; 7 nucleotides align to TRBD2. J was trimmed by 2 bases and V by 8 bases; bases with no gene match: 12. The CDR3 has 15 amino acids. CDR1 and CDR2 from the germline V gene are MNHNY and SVGAGI (reference sequence). The CDR3 DNA reads TGTGCCAGCCGGAAGACTAGCTCGTCGACCTACGAGCAGTACTTC. Translation: CASRKTSSSTYEQYF.

The chain recombines TRBV6-1 with TRBJ2-5; TRBD2 agrees at 7 bases. The CDR3 runs 18 residues. Trimming cost V 1 base and J 2 bases; bases outside gene matches: 13. Germline assignment: CDR1 MNHNS and CDR2 SASEGT. CDR3 sequence (DNA): TGTGCCAGCAGTGAAGAACGGGGGGATGTACAACCACAAGAGACCCAGTACTTC. It translates to CASSEERGDVQPQETQYF.

Details on this clone: Within the sample, other DNA sequences also encode this same CDR3. The chain recombines TRBV9 with TRBJ2-7; a possible D gene is TRBD2 (5 bases). Trimming left V 2 bases short and J 0 bases short, with 6 bases between. This CDR3 has 13 amino acids. Germline V gene data show CDR1 as SGDLS and CDR2 as YYNGEE. In DNA, the CDR3 is TGTGCCAGCAGCGTTGGGAGCTCCTACGAGCAGTACTTC. This codes for CASSVGSSYEQYF.

The chain couples TRBV5-6 to TRBJ1-5, with 12 bases matching TRBD1. The CDR3 has 13 amino acids. With 5 bases clipped from V and 10 bases from J, the junction kept 4 bases outside the gene matches. Per germline, CDR1 SGHDT and CDR2 YYEEEE. In nucleotides, the CDR3 is TGTGCCAGCAGTCCGGGACAGGGGGCACCCCAGCATTTT. Its translation is CASSPGQGAPQHF.

The CDR3 sequence: CASSEGTSGSSTDTQYF. Here the CDR3 DNA reads TGTGCCAGCAGTGAAGGGACTAGCGGGTCAAGCACAGATACGCAGTATTTT. The chain combines TRBV6-1 with TRBJ2-3, with 11 bases aligning to TRBD2. Per the germline V gene, CDR1 is MNHNS and CDR2 is SASEGT. The CDR3 is 17 amino acids. J gave up 0 bases and V 1 base, and 3 bases lay outside the gene matches.

This chain joins TRBV6-5 and TRBJ1-4, with D perhaps matching TRBD1 (5 bases). Trimming took off 7 bases at V and 0 bases at J, with 9 bases between the two ends. CDR1 and CDR2 from the germline V gene are MNHEY and SVGAGI. The CDR3 covers 14 residues. DNA for the CDR3: TGTGCCAGCAAACCGACAGCAACTAATGAAAAACTGTTTTTT. It yields the protein CASKPTATNEKLFF.

The chain recombines TRBV14 with TRBJ2-1; maybe TRBD2 (6 bases). Per germline, CDR1 SGHDN and CDR2 FVKESK. CDR3 length equals 16 residues. The ends were cut back, 2 bases at V and 0 bases at J, with 11 bases in the middle. This chain's CDR3 is CASSQFTGSSYNEQFF. As DNA, the CDR3 is TGTGCCAGCAGCCAATTTACCGGGAGCTCCTACAATGAGCAGTTCTTC.

The rearrangement links TRBV2 to TRBJ2-7, with TRBD2 matching over 12 bases. V shed 7 bases and J 1 base; nucleotides not matched to a gene: 8. Germline loops: CDR1 SNHLY, CDR2 FYNNEI. The CDR3 is made up of 16 amino acids. CDR3 bases: TGTGCCAGCACTAGCGGGAGGGCCGCAAATTCCTACGAGCAGTACTTC. As protein: CASTSGRAANSYEQYF.

Of note for this clone: At one of its ends the junction is not consistent with the germline gene, which may arise from a read error. The V and J genes are TRBV6-5 and TRBJ2-5; 7 nucleotides match TRBD1. The length of the CDR3 is 13 residues. The germline CDR1 and CDR2 sequences are MNHEY and SVGAGI. CDR3 in DNA: TGTGCCAGCAGACCACAGGGGCAAGGGACCCAGTACTTC. Its translation: CASRPQGQGTQYF.

The V gene is TRBV6-4, the J gene TRBJ2-5; D may be TRBD1 (5 bases). CDR3 length equals 13 residues. V was shortened by 0 bases and J by 7 bases, with 9 bases between the two germline ends. Germline V gene sequence: CDR1 MRHNA, CDR2 SNTAGT. The CDR3 coding sequence is TGTGCCAGCAGTGACTCGGACACAGGGACCCAGTACTTC. This codes for CASSDSDTGTQYF.